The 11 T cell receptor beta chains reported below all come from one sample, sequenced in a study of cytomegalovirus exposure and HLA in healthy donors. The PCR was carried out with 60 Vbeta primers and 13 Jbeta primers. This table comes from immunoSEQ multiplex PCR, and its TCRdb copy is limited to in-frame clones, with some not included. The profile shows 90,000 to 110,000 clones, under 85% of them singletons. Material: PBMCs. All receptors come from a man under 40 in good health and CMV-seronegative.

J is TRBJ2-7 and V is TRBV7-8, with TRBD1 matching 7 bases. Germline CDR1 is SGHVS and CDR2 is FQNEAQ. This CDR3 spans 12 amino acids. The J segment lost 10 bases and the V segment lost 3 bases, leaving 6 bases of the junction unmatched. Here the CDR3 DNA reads TGTGCCAGCAGCTTGACTGGGACAGAACAGTACTTC. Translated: CASSLTGTEQYF.

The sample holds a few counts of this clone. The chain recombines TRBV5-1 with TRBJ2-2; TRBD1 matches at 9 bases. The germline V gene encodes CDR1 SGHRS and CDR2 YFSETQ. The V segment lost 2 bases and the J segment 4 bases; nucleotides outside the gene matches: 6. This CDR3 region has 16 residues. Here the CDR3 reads CASSFGGTGLTGELFF. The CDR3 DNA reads TGCGCCAGCAGCTTTGGTGGGACAGGGCTCACCGGGGAGCTGTTTTTT.

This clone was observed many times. The DNA for the CDR3 is TGTGCCAGCAGCTTAATAGGGACATATAATTCACCCCTCCACTTT. It encodes CASSLIGTYNSPLHF. The chain combines TRBV6-6 with TRBJ1-6, with D maybe TRBD1 (6 bases). Germline CDR1 and CDR2: MNHNY and SVGAGI (reference sequence). The V end was cut by 6 bases, the J end by 4 bases, with 13 bases between. The CDR3 extends over 15 amino acids.

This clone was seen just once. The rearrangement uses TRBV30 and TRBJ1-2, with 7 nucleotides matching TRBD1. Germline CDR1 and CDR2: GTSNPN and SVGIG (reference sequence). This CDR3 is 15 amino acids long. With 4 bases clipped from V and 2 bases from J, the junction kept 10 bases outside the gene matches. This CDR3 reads CAWTHGQGENYGYTF. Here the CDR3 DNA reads TGTGCCTGGACCCACGGGCAGGGGGAGAACTATGGCTACACCTTC.

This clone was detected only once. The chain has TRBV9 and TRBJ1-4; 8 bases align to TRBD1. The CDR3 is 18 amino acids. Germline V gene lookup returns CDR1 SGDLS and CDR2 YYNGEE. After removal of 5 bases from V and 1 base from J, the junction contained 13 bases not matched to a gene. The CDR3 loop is CASSRIPLTGVTNEKLFF. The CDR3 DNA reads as TGTGCCAGCAGTCGAATCCCATTGACAGGGGTAACTAATGAAAAACTGTTTTTT.

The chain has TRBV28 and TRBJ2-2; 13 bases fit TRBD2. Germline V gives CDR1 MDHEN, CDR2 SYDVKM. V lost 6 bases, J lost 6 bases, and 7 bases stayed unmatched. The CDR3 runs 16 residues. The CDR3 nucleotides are TGTGCCAGCAGGGAGGGACTAGCGGGGTTGGCCGGGGAGCTGTTTTTT. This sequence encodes CASREGLAGLAGELFF.

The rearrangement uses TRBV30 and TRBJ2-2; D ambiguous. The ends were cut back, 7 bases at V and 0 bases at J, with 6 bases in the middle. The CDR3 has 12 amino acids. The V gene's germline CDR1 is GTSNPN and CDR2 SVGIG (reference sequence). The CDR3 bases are TGTGCCTCCAACACGAACACCGGGGAGCTGTTTTTT. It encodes CASNTNTGELFF.

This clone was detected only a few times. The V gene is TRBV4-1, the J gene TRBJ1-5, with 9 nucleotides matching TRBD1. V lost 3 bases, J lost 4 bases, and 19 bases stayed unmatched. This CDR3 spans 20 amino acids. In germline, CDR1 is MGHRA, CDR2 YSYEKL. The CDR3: CASSHPRPGQGSIGNQPQHF. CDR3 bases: TGCGCCAGCAGCCATCCACGCCCGGGACAGGGATCAATTGGGAATCAGCCCCAGCATTTT.

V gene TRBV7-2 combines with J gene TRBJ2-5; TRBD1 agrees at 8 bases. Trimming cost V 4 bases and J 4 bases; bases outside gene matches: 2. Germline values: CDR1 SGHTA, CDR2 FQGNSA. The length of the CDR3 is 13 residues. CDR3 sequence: CASSSQGAETQYF. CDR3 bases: TGTGCCAGCAGCTCCCAGGGGGCAGAGACCCAGTACTTC.

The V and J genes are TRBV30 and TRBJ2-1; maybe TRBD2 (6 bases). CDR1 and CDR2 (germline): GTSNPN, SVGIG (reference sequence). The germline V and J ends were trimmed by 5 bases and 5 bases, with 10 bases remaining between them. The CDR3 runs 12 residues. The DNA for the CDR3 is TGTGCCTGGGGGGGGTTCGACAATGAGCAGTTCTTC. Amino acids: CAWGGFDNEQFF.

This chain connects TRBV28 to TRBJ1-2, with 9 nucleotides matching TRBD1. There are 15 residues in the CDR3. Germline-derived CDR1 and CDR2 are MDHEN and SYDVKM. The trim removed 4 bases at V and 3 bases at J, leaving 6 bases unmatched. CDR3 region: CASSSAGQGYYGYTF. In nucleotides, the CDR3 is TGTGCCAGCAGTTCGGCGGGACAGGGTTACTATGGCTACACCTTC.